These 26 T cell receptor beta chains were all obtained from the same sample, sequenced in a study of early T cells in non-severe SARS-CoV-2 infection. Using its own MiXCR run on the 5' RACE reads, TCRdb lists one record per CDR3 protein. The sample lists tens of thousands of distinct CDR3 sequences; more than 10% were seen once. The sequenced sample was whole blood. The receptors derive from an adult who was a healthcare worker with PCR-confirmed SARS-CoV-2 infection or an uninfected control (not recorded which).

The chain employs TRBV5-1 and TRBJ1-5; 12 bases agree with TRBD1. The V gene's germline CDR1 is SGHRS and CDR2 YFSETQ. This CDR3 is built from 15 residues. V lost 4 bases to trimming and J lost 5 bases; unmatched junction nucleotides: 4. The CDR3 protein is CASSPGTGGHQPQHF. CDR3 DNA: TGCGCCAGCAGCCCCGGGACAGGGGGCCATCAGCCCCAGCATTTT. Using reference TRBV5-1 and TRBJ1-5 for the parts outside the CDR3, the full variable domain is KAGVTQTPRYLIKTRGQQVTLSCSPISGHRSVSWYQQTPGQGLQFLFEYFSETQRNKGNFPGRFSGRQFSNSRSEMNVSTLELGDSALYLCASSPGTGGHQPQHFGDGTRLSIL.

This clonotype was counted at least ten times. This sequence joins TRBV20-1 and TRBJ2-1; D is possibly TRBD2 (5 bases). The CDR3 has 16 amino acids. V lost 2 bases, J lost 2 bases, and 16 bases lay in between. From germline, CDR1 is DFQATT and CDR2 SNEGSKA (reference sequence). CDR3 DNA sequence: TGCAGTGCTAGACAGACCATAGCGAAAACCTACAATGAGCAGTTCTTC. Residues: CSARQTIAKTYNEQFF.

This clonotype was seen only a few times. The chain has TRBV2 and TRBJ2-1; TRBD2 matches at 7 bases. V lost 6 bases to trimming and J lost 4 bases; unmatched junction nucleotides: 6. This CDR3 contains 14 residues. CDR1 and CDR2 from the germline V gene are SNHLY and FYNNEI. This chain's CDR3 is CASRAGTTYNEQFF. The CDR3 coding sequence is TGTGCCAGCAGAGCTGGGACTACTTACAATGAGCAGTTCTTC.

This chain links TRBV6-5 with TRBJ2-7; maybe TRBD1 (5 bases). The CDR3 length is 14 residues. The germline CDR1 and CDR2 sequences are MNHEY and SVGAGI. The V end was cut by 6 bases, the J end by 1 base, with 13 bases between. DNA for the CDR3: TGTGCCAGCAGATCCGAGACAGCTTCCTACGAGCAGTACTTC. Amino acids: CASRSETASYEQYF.

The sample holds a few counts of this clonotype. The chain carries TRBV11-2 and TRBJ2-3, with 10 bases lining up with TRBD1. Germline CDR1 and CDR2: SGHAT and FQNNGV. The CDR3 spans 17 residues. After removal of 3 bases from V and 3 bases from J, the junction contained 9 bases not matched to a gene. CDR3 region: CASSLTPGQGFTDTQYF. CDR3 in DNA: TGTGCCAGCAGCTTGACGCCGGGACAGGGGTTTACAGATACGCAGTATTTT.

The CDR3: CASSRLGGPRRDTQYF. The CDR3 nucleotides are TGTGCCAGCAGCCGACTCGGAGGGCCGAGAAGAGATACGCAGTATTTT. The gene calls are TRBV5-6 and TRBJ2-3, with D tentatively TRBD2 (6 bases). V lost 4 bases and J 5 bases, leaving 20 bases between the germline ends. The CDR3 is 16 residues long. Germline V gene sequence: CDR1 SGHDT, CDR2 YYEEEE.

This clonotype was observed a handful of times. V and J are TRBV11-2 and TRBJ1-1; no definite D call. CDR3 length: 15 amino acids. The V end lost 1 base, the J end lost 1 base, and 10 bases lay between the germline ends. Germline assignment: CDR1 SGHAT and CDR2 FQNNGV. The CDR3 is CASSLVGVSNTEAFF. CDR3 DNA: TGTGCCAGCAGCTTAGTTGGGGTCTCGAACACTGAAGCTTTCTTT.

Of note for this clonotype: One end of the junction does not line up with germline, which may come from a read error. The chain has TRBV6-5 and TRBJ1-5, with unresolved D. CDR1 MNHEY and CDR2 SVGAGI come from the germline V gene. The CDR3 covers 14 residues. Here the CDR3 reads CASSYSRTLPPRHF. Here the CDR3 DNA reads TGTGCCAGCAGTTACTCGCGCACCTTGCCGCCCCGGCATTTT.

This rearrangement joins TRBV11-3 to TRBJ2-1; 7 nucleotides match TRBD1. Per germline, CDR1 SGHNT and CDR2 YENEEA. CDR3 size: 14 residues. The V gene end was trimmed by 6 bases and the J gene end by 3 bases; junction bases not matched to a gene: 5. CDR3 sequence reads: CASRAGTDYNEQFF. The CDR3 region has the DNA TGTGCCAGCAGGGCCGGGACAGACTACAATGAGCAGTTCTTC.

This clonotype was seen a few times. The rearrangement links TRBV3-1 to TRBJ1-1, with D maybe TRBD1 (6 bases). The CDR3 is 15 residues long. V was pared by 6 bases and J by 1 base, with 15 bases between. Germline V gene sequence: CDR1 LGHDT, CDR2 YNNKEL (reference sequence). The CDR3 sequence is CASRGPRDKNTEAFF. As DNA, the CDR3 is TGTGCCAGCAGAGGTCCACGGGACAAGAACACTGAAGCTTTCTTT.

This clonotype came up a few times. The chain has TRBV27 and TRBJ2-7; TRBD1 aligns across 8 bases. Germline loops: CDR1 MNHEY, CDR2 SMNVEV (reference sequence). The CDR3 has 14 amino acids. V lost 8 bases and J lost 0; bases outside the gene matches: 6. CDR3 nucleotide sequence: TGTGCCAGCTGGAGGGACAGGTCCTCCTACGAGCAGTACTTC. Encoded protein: CASWRDRSSYEQYF.

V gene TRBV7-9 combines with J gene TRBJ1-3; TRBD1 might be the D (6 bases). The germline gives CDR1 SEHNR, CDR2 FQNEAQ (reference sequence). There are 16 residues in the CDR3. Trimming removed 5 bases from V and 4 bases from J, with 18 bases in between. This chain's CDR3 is CASSPPGRGTGNTIYF. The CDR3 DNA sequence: TGTGCCAGCAGCCCCCCCGGGAGGGGGACCGGAAACACCATATATTTT.

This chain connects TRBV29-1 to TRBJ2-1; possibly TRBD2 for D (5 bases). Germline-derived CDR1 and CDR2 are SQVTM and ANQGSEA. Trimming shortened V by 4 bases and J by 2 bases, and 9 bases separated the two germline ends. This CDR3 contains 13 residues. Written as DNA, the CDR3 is TGCAGCGTTGCGGGATTCGCCTACAATGAGCAGTTCTTC. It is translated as CSVAGFAYNEQFF.

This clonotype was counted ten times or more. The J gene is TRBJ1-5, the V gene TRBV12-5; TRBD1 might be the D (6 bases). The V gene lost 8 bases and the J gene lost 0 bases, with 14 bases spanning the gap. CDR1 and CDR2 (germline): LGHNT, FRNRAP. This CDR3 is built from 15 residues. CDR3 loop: CASSEGQNSNQPQHF. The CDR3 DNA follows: TGTGCTAGTTCTGAAGGACAGAATAGCAATCAGCCCCAGCATTTT. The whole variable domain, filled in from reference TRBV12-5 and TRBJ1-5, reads DARVTQTPRHKVTEMGQEVTMRCQPILGHNTVFWYRQTMMQGLELLAYFRNRAPLDDSGMPKDRFSAEMPDATLATLKIQPSEPRDSAVYFCASSEGQNSNQPQHFGDGTRLSIL.

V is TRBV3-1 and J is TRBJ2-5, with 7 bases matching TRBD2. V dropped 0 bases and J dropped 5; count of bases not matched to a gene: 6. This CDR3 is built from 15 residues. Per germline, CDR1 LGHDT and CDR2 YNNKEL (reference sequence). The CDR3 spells CASSQDPWRGETQYF. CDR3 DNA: TGTGCCAGCAGCCAAGATCCGTGGCGGGGGGAGACCCAGTACTTC.

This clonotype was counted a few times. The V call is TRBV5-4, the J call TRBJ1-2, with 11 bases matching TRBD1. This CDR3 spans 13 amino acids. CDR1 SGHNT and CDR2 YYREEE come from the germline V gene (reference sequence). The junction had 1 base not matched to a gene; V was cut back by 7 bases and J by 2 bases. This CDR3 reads CASGTGGNYGYTF. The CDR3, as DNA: TGTGCCAGCGGGACAGGGGGGAACTATGGCTACACCTTC.

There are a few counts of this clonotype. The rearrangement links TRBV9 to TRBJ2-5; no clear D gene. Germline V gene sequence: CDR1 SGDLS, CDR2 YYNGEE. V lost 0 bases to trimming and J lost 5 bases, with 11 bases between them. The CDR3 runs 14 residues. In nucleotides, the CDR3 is TGTGCCAGCAGCGTAGCCCCCCTCCGGGAGACCCAGTACTTC. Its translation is CASSVAPLRETQYF.

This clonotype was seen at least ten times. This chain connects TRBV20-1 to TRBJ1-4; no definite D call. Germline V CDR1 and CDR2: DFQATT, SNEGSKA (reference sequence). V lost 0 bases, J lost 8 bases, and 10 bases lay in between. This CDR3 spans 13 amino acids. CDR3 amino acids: CSARDDSREKLFF. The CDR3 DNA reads TGCAGTGCTAGAGATGATTCCCGGGAAAAACTGTTTTTT.

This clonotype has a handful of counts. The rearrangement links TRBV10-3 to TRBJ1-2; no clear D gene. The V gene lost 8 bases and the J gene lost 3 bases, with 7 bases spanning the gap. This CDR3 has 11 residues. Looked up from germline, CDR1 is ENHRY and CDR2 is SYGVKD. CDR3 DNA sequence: TGTGCCATCGAGCAGTACTATGGCTACACCTTC. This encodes CAIEQYYGYTF.

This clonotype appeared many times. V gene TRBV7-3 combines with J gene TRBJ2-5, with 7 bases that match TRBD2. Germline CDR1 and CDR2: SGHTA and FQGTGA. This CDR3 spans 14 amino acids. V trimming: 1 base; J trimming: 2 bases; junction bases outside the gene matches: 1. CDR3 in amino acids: CASSLNGGQETQYF. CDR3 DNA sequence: TGTGCCAGCAGCTTAAACGGGGGGCAAGAGACCCAGTACTTC.

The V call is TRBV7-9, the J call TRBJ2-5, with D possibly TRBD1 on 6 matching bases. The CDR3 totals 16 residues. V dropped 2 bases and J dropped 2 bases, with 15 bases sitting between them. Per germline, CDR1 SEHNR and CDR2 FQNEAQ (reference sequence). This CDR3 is CASSLLGASTQETQYF. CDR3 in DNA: TGTGCCAGCAGCTTATTGGGGGCCTCGACACAAGAGACCCAGTACTTC.

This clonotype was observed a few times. CDR3 region: CASSDPLGRHGELFF. The CDR3 region has the DNA TGTGCCAGCAGTGATCCTTTGGGCCGACACGGGGAGCTGTTTTTT. J is TRBJ2-2 and V is TRBV6-1, with D uncertain. The CDR3 length is 15 residues. V shed 3 bases and J shed 7 bases, with 15 bases lying between them. CDR1 is MNHNS and CDR2 is SASEGT in the germline V gene.

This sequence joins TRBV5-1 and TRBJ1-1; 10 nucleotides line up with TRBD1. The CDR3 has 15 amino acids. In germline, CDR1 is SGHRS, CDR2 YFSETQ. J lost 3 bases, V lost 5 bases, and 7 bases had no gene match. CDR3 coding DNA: TGCGCCAGCAGTCTGGGGGACAGGGGTCACACTGAAGCTTTCTTT. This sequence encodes CASSLGDRGHTEAFF. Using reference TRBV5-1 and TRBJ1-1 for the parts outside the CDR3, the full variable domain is KAGVTQTPRYLIKTRGQQVTLSCSPISGHRSVSWYQQTPGQGLQFLFEYFSETQRNKGNFPGRFSGRQFSNSRSEMNVSTLELGDSALYLCASSLGDRGHTEAFFGQGTRLTVV.

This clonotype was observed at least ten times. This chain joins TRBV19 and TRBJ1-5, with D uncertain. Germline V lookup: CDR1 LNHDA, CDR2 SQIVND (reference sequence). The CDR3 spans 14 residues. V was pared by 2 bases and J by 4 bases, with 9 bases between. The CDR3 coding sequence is TGTGCCAGTAGTATACGTAGCGGAAATCAGCCCCAGCATTTT. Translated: CASSIRSGNQPQHF.

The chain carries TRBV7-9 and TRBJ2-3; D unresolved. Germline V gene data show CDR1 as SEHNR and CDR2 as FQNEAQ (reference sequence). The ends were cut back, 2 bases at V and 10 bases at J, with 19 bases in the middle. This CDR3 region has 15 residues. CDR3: CASSLFPAWAGAQYF. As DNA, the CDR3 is TGTGCCAGCAGCTTATTTCCGGCATGGGCTGGGGCGCAGTATTTT.

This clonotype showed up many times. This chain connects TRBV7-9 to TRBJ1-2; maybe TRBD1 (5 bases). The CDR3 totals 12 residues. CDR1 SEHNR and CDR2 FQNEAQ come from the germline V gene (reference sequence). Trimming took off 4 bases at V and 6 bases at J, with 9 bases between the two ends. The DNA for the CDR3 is TGTGCCAGCAGCTGGCAGGGTAATGGCTACACCTTC. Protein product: CASSWQGNGYTF.